The 32 T cell receptor beta chains below come from one sample, sequenced in a study of cytomegalovirus exposure and HLA in healthy donors. Vbeta (60) and Jbeta (13) primers were used in the PCR. Sequenced by immunoSEQ multiplex PCR; TCRdb stores in-frame clones only, minus some. The sample lists about 120,000 clones, approximately 80% occurring once. The sequenced sample consisted of PBMCs. The receptors were gathered from a woman aged 35 to 49 in good health and CMV-seronegative.

The chain is built from TRBV14 and TRBJ2-3; 7 bases match TRBD1. Looked up from germline, CDR1 is SGHDN and CDR2 is FVKESK. Trimming cost V 4 bases and J 4 bases; bases outside gene matches: 5. The CDR3 spans 14 residues. In DNA form, the CDR3 reads TGTGCCAGCAGCCGGAGACAGGGACCAGATACGCAGTATTTT. Protein sequence: CASSRRQGPDTQYF.

This sequence joins TRBV2 and TRBJ2-7; D perhaps matches TRBD2 (5 bases). The CDR3 runs 14 residues. The germline V gene encodes CDR1 SNHLY and CDR2 FYNNEI. Trimming took off 6 bases at V and 3 bases at J, with 15 bases between the two ends. CDR3 residues: CASRKPGNLYEQYF. The CDR3 DNA reads TGTGCCAGCAGGAAACCCGGGAACCTCTACGAGCAGTACTTC.

On this clone: One end of the junction varies from germline; a read error may be responsible. The chain employs TRBV6-4 and TRBJ2-1, with 11 bases fitting TRBD2. The germline V gene encodes CDR1 MRHNA and CDR2 SNTAGT. The CDR3 consists of 16 residues. The CDR3 loop reads CASSAVLAGAYNERFF. CDR3 bases: TGTGCCAGCAGTGCTGTACTAGCGGGGGCATACAATGAGCGGTTCTTC.

This chain uses TRBV2 with TRBJ1-1, with D hard to call. CDR1 is SNHLY, CDR2 FYNNEI, per germline. The CDR3 totals 18 residues. The germline V and J ends were trimmed by 3 bases and 0 bases, with 20 bases remaining between them. The CDR3 DNA reads TGTGCCAGCAGTGAGACACTTGGGGAGGGTTTGATGAACACTGAAGCTTTCTTT. Amino acid sequence: CASSETLGEGLMNTEAFF.

The chain couples TRBV4-1 to TRBJ1-5; no reliable D call. Looked up from germline, CDR1 is MGHRA and CDR2 is YSYEKL. The V gene lost 4 bases and the J gene lost 4 bases, with 8 bases spanning the gap. The CDR3 is 13 amino acids. The CDR3 spells CASSLTGNQPQHF. DNA for the CDR3: TGCGCCAGCAGCCTCACGGGGAATCAGCCCCAGCATTTT.

The rearrangement uses TRBV19 and TRBJ1-1; 9 positions agree with TRBD1. In germline, CDR1 is LNHDA, CDR2 SQIVND (reference sequence). The V segment lost 4 bases and the J segment 5 bases; nucleotides outside the gene matches: 8. This CDR3 comprises 15 residues. The CDR3 DNA sequence: TGTGCCAGTAGTACAATGACCGGGACAGGGACTGAAGCTTTCTTT. Translated, it gives CASSTMTGTGTEAFF. The entire variable domain, with the rest obtained from reference TRBV19 and TRBJ1-1, is as follows: DGGITQSPKYLFRKEGQNVTLSCEQNLNHDAMYWYRQDPGQGLRLIYYSQIVNDFQKGDIAEGYSVSREKKESFPLTVTSAQKNPTAFYLCASSTMTGTGTEAFFGQGTRLTVV.

This rearrangement joins TRBV28 to TRBJ2-2, with TRBD2 as a possible D gene (5 bases). The V end lost 3 bases, the J end lost 3 bases, and 5 bases lay between the germline ends. There are 13 residues in the CDR3. CDR1 is MDHEN, CDR2 SYDVKM, per germline. The CDR3 region is CASSLRDTGELFF. The CDR3 nucleotides read TGTGCCAGCAGTTTGAGGGACACCGGGGAGCTGTTTTTT. The whole variable domain, filled in from reference TRBV28 and TRBJ2-2, reads DVKVTQSSRYLVKRTGEKVFLECVQDMDHENMFWYRQDPGLGLRLIYFSYDVKMKEKGDIPEGYSVSREKKERFSLILESASTNQTSMYLCASSLRDTGELFFGEGSRLTVL.

The V call is TRBV27, the J call TRBJ2-7, with 12 nucleotides matching TRBD2. Germline trimming cut 5 bases from V and 2 bases from J; bases unmatched to any gene: 13. The CDR3 contains 18 residues. The germline V gene has CDR1 MNHEY and CDR2 SMNVEV (reference sequence). The CDR3, as DNA: TGTGCCAGCAGTCCCAGGGCTAGCGGGAGGGGAATAGCCTACGAGCAGTACTTC. Protein product: CASSPRASGRGIAYEQYF.

V usage is TRBV6-5 and J usage is TRBJ1-1; D may be TRBD1 (6 bases). V shed 5 bases and J shed 3 bases, with 13 bases lying between them. The CDR3 length is 14 residues. Looked up from germline, CDR1 is MNHEY and CDR2 is SVGAGI. The CDR3: CASSLRQAYTEAFF. The DNA of the CDR3 is TGTGCCAGCAGTCTAAGACAGGCTTACACTGAAGCTTTCTTT.

The J gene is TRBJ1-2, the V gene TRBV7-9; TRBD1 matches 8 bases. Trimming cost V 2 bases and J 5 bases; bases outside gene matches: 1. Looked up from germline, CDR1 is SEHNR and CDR2 is FQNEAQ (reference sequence). This CDR3 has 13 amino acids. Here the CDR3 reads CASSLQGAYGYTF. CDR3 in DNA: TGTGCCAGCAGCTTACAGGGGGCTTATGGCTACACCTTC.

The V and J genes are TRBV7-8 and TRBJ2-3; 14 nucleotides line up with TRBD2. J gave up 4 bases and V 4 bases, and 16 bases lay outside the gene matches. Germline V gene data show CDR1 as SGHVS and CDR2 as FQNEAQ. CDR3 size: 20 residues. The CDR3 DNA follows: TGTGCCAGCAGCTCCCCCGGGACTAGCGGGAGACTGGGGACCCCAGATACGCAGTATTTT. Protein product: CASSSPGTSGRLGTPDTQYF.

The chain joins TRBV5-5 to TRBJ1-1; 7 bases are a match to TRBD1. This CDR3 region has 14 residues. J gave up 6 bases and V 2 bases, and 7 bases lay outside the gene matches. In germline, CDR1 is SGHKS, CDR2 YYEKEE (reference sequence). The CDR3 sequence is CASSFGDRVAEAFF. The DNA of the CDR3 is TGTGCCAGCAGCTTTGGTGACAGGGTCGCTGAAGCTTTCTTT.

The chain carries TRBV19 and TRBJ1-2, with 9 bases aligning to TRBD1. From germline, CDR1 is LNHDA and CDR2 SQIVND (reference sequence). The CDR3 contains 14 residues. The J segment lost 4 bases and the V segment lost 6 bases, leaving 6 bases of the junction unmatched. This chain's CDR3 is CASSTGGAGYGYTF. CDR3 coding DNA: TGTGCCAGTAGCACAGGGGGCGCAGGCTATGGCTACACCTTC.

The chain employs TRBV18 and TRBJ1-1; the D gene is possibly TRBD1 (5 bases). V was pared by 0 bases and J by 3 bases, with 14 bases between. CDR3 length: 16 amino acids. The germline V gene has CDR1 KGHSH and CDR2 LQKENI. DNA for the CDR3: TGTGCCAGCTCACCACCCGGGGGGGTAATGGACACTGAAGCTTTCTTT. Translating it yields CASSPPGGVMDTEAFF.

V and J are TRBV5-4 and TRBJ1-2; 9 bases align to TRBD1. Germline CDR1 is SGHNT and CDR2 is YYREEE (reference sequence). Trimming cost V 5 bases and J 6 bases; bases outside gene matches: 5. The CDR3 extends over 13 amino acids. The DNA for the CDR3 is TGTGCCAGCAGGTTACAGGGGGCGGATGGCTACACCTTC. Protein product: CASRLQGADGYTF.

The CDR3 loop reads CAREAGVGSYEQYF. The CDR3 DNA reads as TGTGCCAGGGAAGCGGGAGTTGGTTCGTACGAGCAGTACTTC. The chain links TRBV2 to TRBJ2-5; 8 bases are a match to TRBD2. The end of the DNA is better explained by TRBJ2-7, so the J call may be wrong. The CDR3 spans 14 residues. Germline V gene sequence: CDR1 SNHLY, CDR2 FYNNEI.

The V gene is TRBV19, the J gene TRBJ1-4; D is possibly TRBD1 (6 bases). In germline, CDR1 is LNHDA, CDR2 SQIVND (reference sequence). The CDR3 totals 12 residues. V was shortened by 10 bases and J by 10 bases, with 16 bases between the two germline ends. The CDR3 here is CAITIQGPKLFF. In DNA, the CDR3 is TGTGCCATCACAATACAGGGACCAAAACTGTTTTTT.

V is TRBV5-1 and J is TRBJ2-3, with 8 bases lining up with TRBD2. This CDR3 is 15 amino acids long. V lost 0 bases to trimming and J lost 2 bases; unmatched junction nucleotides: 2. Germline loops: CDR1 SGHRS, CDR2 YFSETQ. DNA for the CDR3: TGCGCCAGCAGCTTGGGAGCGGGAGCCACAGATACGCAGTATTTT. Protein sequence: CASSLGAGATDTQYF.

The chain combines TRBV7-9 with TRBJ1-1; unclear D gene. V dropped 5 bases and J dropped 0 bases, with 13 bases sitting between them. Germline V gene data show CDR1 as SEHNR and CDR2 as FQNEAQ (reference sequence). CDR3 size: 15 residues. In DNA form, the CDR3 reads TGTGCCAGCAGCCACGGTCGGACTTTGAACACTGAAGCTTTCTTT. Its translation: CASSHGRTLNTEAFF.

V gene TRBV4-1 combines with J gene TRBJ2-5; a possible D gene is TRBD2 (5 bases). Germline CDR1 reads MGHRA; CDR2 reads YSYEKL. This CDR3 spans 16 amino acids. The V end was cut by 2 bases, the J end by 1 base, with 14 bases between. The CDR3 nucleotides are TGCGCCAGCAGCCAACCCCCGGGAACAGTCCAAGAGACCCAGTACTTC. Its protein product is CASSQPPGTVQETQYF.

V usage is TRBV9 and J usage is TRBJ1-1; 9 bases map to TRBD1. Unmatched junction bases numbered 3, after V lost 2 bases and J lost 4 bases. Germline V lookup: CDR1 SGDLS, CDR2 YYNGEE. There are 14 residues in the CDR3. The CDR3 here is CASSVGQGFTEAFF. In nucleotides, the CDR3 is TGTGCCAGCAGCGTGGGACAGGGTTTCACTGAAGCTTTCTTT.

The chain couples TRBV5-5 to TRBJ2-2; unclear D gene. V lost 8 bases to trimming and J lost 7 bases, with 15 bases between them. The CDR3 spans 13 residues. Per the germline V gene, CDR1 is SGHKS and CDR2 is YYEKEE (reference sequence). The CDR3 DNA sequence: TGTGCCAGTACCCAGGTCTCCTTCGGGGAGCTGTTTTTT. Translating it yields CASTQVSFGELFF.

V usage is TRBV19 and J usage is TRBJ2-5, with TRBD2 as a possible D gene (5 bases). Germline CDR1 is LNHDA and CDR2 is SQIVND (reference sequence). The CDR3 is 15 amino acids. The V end was cut by 0 bases, the J end by 4 bases, with 12 bases between. The CDR3 sequence is CASSIDRISAETQYF. Written as DNA, the CDR3 is TGTGCCAGTAGTATAGATCGCATTAGCGCAGAGACCCAGTACTTC.

This clone was observed a few times. The chain is built from TRBV7-3 and TRBJ2-5; 7 bases are shared with TRBD2. The CDR3 covers 16 residues. Trimming removed 0 bases from V and 0 bases from J; junction bases left unmatched: 4. The germline V gene encodes CDR1 SGHTA and CDR2 FQGTGA. CDR3 in DNA: TGTGCCAGCAGCTTAACGGCTAGCGGTTACCAAGAGACCCAGTACTTC. Encoded protein: CASSLTASGYQETQYF.

This chain uses TRBV25-1 with TRBJ2-7, with TRBD2 matching 9 bases. Per germline, CDR1 MGHDK and CDR2 SYGVNS. The CDR3 runs to 14 residues. The J segment lost 2 bases and the V segment lost 5 bases, leaving 4 bases of the junction unmatched. The CDR3 DNA is TGTGCCAGCAGTTCCCCTAGCGGGACCTACGAGCAGTACTTC. Translation: CASSSPSGTYEQYF.

V and J are TRBV28 and TRBJ1-5, with unresolved D. The germline CDR1 and CDR2 sequences are MDHEN and SYDVKM. The CDR3 totals 15 residues. Trimming took 3 bases from V and 4 from J, leaving 13 bases between them. Here the CDR3 DNA reads TGTGCCAGCAGTTTCGAGGGCGGCCGAAATCAGCCCCAGCATTTT. This sequence encodes CASSFEGGRNQPQHF.

The rearrangement links TRBV7-3 to TRBJ1-2, with D maybe TRBD1 (5 bases). CDR1 is SGHTA and CDR2 is FQGTGA in the germline V gene. The ends were cut back, 5 bases at V and 4 bases at J, with 17 bases in the middle. The CDR3 has 15 amino acids. CDR3 coding DNA: TGTGCCAGCAGCCCGGGGAGGGGAAGAGTCTATGGCTACACCTTC. It translates to CASSPGRGRVYGYTF. The full variable domain, rest sourced from reference TRBV7-3 and TRBJ1-2, is GAGVSQTPSNKVTEKGKYVELRCDPISGHTALYWYRQSLGQGPEFLIYFQGTGAADDSGLPNDRFFAVRPEGSVSTLKIQRTERGDSAVYLCASSPGRGRVYGYTFGSGTRLTVV.

V and J are TRBV18 and TRBJ2-7; TRBD1 matches at 9 bases. Germline lookup yields CDR1 KGHSH and CDR2 LQKENI. The V and J ends lost 4 bases and 3 bases, in that order; junction bases with no gene match: 10. The CDR3 has 16 residues. The CDR3 loop reads CASSQYRDRVFYEQYF. Here the CDR3 DNA reads TGTGCCAGCTCACAATACCGGGACAGGGTGTTCTACGAGCAGTACTTC.

This chain connects TRBV6-4 to TRBJ1-1, with D maybe TRBD1 (6 bases). Germline CDR1 reads MRHNA; CDR2 reads SNTAGT. The CDR3 consists of 13 residues. V was clipped by 3 bases and J by 2 bases, with 7 bases between them. CDR3 region: CASSETGNTEAFF. The CDR3 DNA follows: TGTGCCAGCAGTGAGACAGGCAACACTGAAGCTTTCTTT.

The chain links TRBV6-5 to TRBJ2-1; D might be TRBD2 (5 bases). The CDR3 loop spans 16 amino acids. V dropped 2 bases and J dropped 4 bases, with 15 bases sitting between them. In germline, CDR1 is MNHEY, CDR2 SVGAGI. CDR3 in DNA: TGTGCCAGCAGTTACAACCCGGGGTATCGTTACAATGAGCAGTTCTTC. It codes for CASSYNPGYRYNEQFF.

J is TRBJ2-4 and V is TRBV7-8; 11 bases are a match to TRBD1. The CDR3 is made up of 19 amino acids. V shed 1 base, J shed 3 bases, and the junction held 11 bases outside the gene matches. Germline lookup yields CDR1 SGHVS and CDR2 FQNEAQ. The CDR3 DNA follows: TGTGCCAGCAGCTTAGGCCCCCGGGGACAGGGGGTGGACAAAAACATTCAGTACTTC. Translated: CASSLGPRGQGVDKNIQYF.

This clone was counted between two and nine times. The chain recombines TRBV2 with TRBJ1-4; 7 nucleotides line up with TRBD1. With V trimmed by 6 bases and J by 7 bases, 8 bases remained unmatched. The CDR3 extends over 14 amino acids. Germline-derived CDR1 and CDR2 are SNHLY and FYNNEI. The CDR3 region is CASSSQTGVEKLFF. The CDR3 DNA reads as TGTGCCAGCAGCTCACAAACAGGGGTTGAAAAACTGTTTTTT.